A selection of T cell receptor beta chains follows, all from one sample in a study of T cell repertoires in cytomegalovirus infection. TCRdb itself ran the reads through MiXCR, one entry per CDR3 protein. The sample lists a few hundred thousand distinct CDR3 sequences, over 15% seen once, with over 40% in the top ten. Specimen: CD8+ T cells from PBMCs. These receptors all come from a human donor in good health (CMV status not recorded). Some clones in this sample may be carry-over from other donors' samples. Both conserved end residues are part of each CDR3. D genes are given only for firm matches. Clone size, where shown, is once, few, many, or a class for clones that have expanded.

TRBJ2-5	-	TRBV13	-	CASTFAGMGQETQYF	TGTGCCAGCACCTTCGCGGGGATGGGTCAAGAGACCCAGTACTTC
TRBJ1-1	-	TRBV19	TRBD1	CASSIDRDRGFLNTEAFF	TGTGCCAGTAGTATAGATCGGGACAGGGGCTTCCTGAACACTGAAGCTTTCTTT
TRBJ2-1	few	TRBV7-4	-	CASSFPSYNEQFF	TGTGCCAGCAGCTTCCCCTCCTACAATGAGCAGTTCTTC
TRBJ2-7	-	TRBV7-2	TRBD2	CASRQTYSGIYEQHF	TGTGCCAGCAGGCAAACCTATAGCGGGATCTACGAGCAGCACTTC
TRBJ2-7	few	TRBV5-1	TRBD1	CASSYTGGPVDEQYF	TGCGCCAGCAGCTACACAGGGGGCCCCGTGGACGAGCAGTACTTC
TRBJ2-2	many	TRBV5-1	-	CASSLEFGELFF	TGCGCCAGCAGCTTGGAGTTCGGGGAGCTGTTTTTT
TRBJ2-7	many	TRBV5-6	-	CASSFRNGDHEQYF	TGTGCCAGCAGCTTTCGAAATGGAGACCACGAGCAGTACTTC
TRBJ1-2	-	TRBV6-4	-	CASSHGTDGYTF	TGTGCCAGCAGCCACGGGACGGATGGCTACACCTTC
TRBJ2-1	-	TRBV7-8	-	CTSQRNEQFF	TGTACCAGCCAGCGGAATGAGCAGTTCTTC
TRBJ2-1	few	TRBV10-3	-	CAINEGGNEQFF	TGTGCCATCAATGAGGGGGGGAATGAGCAGTTCTTC
TRBJ2-5	few	TRBV12-3/TRBV12-4	-	CASSGLLETQYF	TGTGCCAGCAGCGGACTGCTGGAGACCCAGTACTTC
TRBJ1-6	few	TRBV6-1	-	CASSEESSYNSPLHF	TGTGCCAGCAGTGAAGAGAGCTCCTATAATTCACCCCTCCACTTT
TRBJ2-6	many	TRBV7-9	-	CASSLSGILSSGANVLTF	TGTGCCAGCAGCTTATCTGGGATACTAAGCTCTGGGGCCAACGTCCTGACTTTC
TRBJ1-2	many	TRBV19	-	CASSTLGAVYGYTF	TGTGCCAGTAGTACCCTCGGGGCGGTCTATGGCTACACCTTC
TRBJ1-5	-	TRBV19	TRBD1	CASTAGGYSNQPQHF	TGTGCCAGTACCGCAGGGGGGTATAGCAATCAGCCCCAGCATTTT
TRBJ2-7	-	TRBV12-3/TRBV12-4	-	CASRGPEAEQYF	TGTGCCAGCAGAGGTCCCGAGGCCGAGCAGTACTTC
TRBJ2-1	-	TRBV19	-	CASSIFTGTEQFF	TGTGCCAGTAGTATATTTACAGGGACTGAGCAGTTCTTC
TRBJ2-2	-	TRBV12-3/TRBV12-4	TRBD1	CASSEGTGNTGELFF	TGTGCCAGCTCCGAGGGGACAGGGAACACCGGGGAGCTGTTTTTT
TRBJ2-1	once	TRBV28	TRBD2	CASSWTSGGAEQFF	TGTGCCAGCAGTTGGACTAGCGGGGGGGCTGAGCAGTTCTTC
TRBJ2-7	few	TRBV14	-	CASSQDPPGPLSEQYF	TGTGCCAGCAGCCAAGATCCCCCCGGACCTTTGTCCGAGCAGTACTTC
TRBJ1-1	-	TRBV2	-	CASSEIVFF	TGTGCCAGCAGTGAAATAGTTTTCTTT
TRBJ1-2	-	TRBV4-3	-	CASSQDLTGPNYGYTF	TGCGCCAGCAGCCAAGATCTCACAGGGCCTAACTATGGCTACACCTTC
TRBJ2-7	-	TRBV27	TRBD2	CAAGGGYEQYF	TGTGCCGCCGGCGGGGGCTACGAGCAGTACTTC
TRBJ2-7	many	TRBV7-2	-	CASSPLTGSIAEQYF	TGTGCCAGCAGCCCACTCACGGGCTCCATAGCGGAGCAGTACTTC
TRBJ2-2	few	TRBV7-8	TRBD2	CASSLMVSSGGPTVGELFF	TGTGCCAGCAGCTTAATGGTTTCTAGCGGGGGTCCTACGGTGGGGGAGCTGTTTTTT
TRBJ2-2	-	TRBV7-6	TRBD1	CASSADRGQGYTGELFF	TGTGCCAGCAGCGCCGACAGGGGCCAGGGGTACACCGGGGAGCTGTTTTTT
TRBJ1-5	-	TRBV20-1	TRBD1	CSAIDRDLDSNQPQHF	TGCAGTGCTATCGACAGGGATTTGGATAGCAATCAGCCCCAGCATTTT
TRBJ1-2	-	TRBV5-4	TRBD1	CASSSSRGVNNYGYTF	TGTGCCAGCAGCTCGAGCAGGGGGGTTAATAACTATGGCTACACCTTC
TRBJ2-1	-	TRBV6-1	TRBD2	CASSAMGLGQFF	TGTGCCAGCAGTGCAATGGGACTAGGGCAGTTCTTC
TRBJ1-1	-	TRBV9	-	CASSTRQDRGNTEAFF	TGTGCCAGCAGCACACGACAGGACCGGGGGAACACTGAAGCTTTCTTT
TRBJ2-3	-	TRBV10-3	-	CAISESPRTGSDTQYF	TGTGCCATCAGTGAGTCCCCACGGACGGGTTCAGATACGCAGTATTTT
TRBJ1-6	-	TRBV5-1	-	CASSVRQTENSPLHF	TGCGCCAGCAGCGTGAGACAGACCGAAAATTCACCCCTCCACTTT
TRBJ2-5	-	TRBV28	-	CASSAGLETQYF	TGTGCCAGTTCCGCGGGGCTGGAGACCCAGTACTTC
TRBJ1-2	many	TRBV7-6	-	CASSLRMLPAGGYTF	TGTGCCAGCAGCTTACGGATGCTCCCTGCGGGTGGCTACACCTTC
TRBJ2-3	-	TRBV6-6	TRBD2	CASSYAGLAGAGTDTQYF	TGTGCCAGCAGTTACGCTGGACTAGCGGGGGCCGGCACAGATACGCAGTATTTT
TRBJ2-2	-	TRBV7-9	TRBD1	CASVNRGQTGELFF	TGTGCCAGCGTGAACAGGGGGCAAACCGGGGAGCTGTTTTTT
TRBJ2-7	many	TRBV7-6	TRBD2	CASSGAGGLSEQYF	TGTGCCAGCAGCGGAGCGGGGGGTCTTTCCGAGCAGTACTTC
TRBJ2-1	few	TRBV4-1	-	CASSQDKGGRADNEQFF	TGCGCCAGCAGCCAAGACAAGGGTGGCAGGGCTGACAATGAGCAGTTCTTC
TRBJ1-2	many	TRBV4-1	TRBD1	CASSQEVGQGSGNYGYTF	TGCGCCAGCAGCCAAGAAGTGGGACAGGGGAGCGGGAACTATGGCTACACCTTC
TRBJ1-4	-	TRBV6-6	TRBD1	CASRSGQGPPILYNEKLFF	TGTGCCAGCAGGTCGGGACAGGGACCTCCAATCTTATATAATGAAAAACTGTTTTTT
TRBJ2-7	-	TRBV15	-	CATSRDLGRATHEQYF	TGTGCCACCAGCAGAGATCTTGGGCGGGCCACCCACGAGCAGTACTTC
TRBJ2-7	-	TRBV28	-	CASRVKGPPYEQYF	TGTGCCAGCAGAGTGAAGGGTCCACCCTACGAGCAGTACTTC
TRBJ2-7	-	TRBV7-2	-	CASSLRRGPDEQYF	TGTGCCAGCAGCCTACGGAGGGGGCCCGACGAGCAGTACTTC
TRBJ2-1	-	TRBV28	TRBD2	CASSPGLAGGRDEQFF	TGTGCCAGCAGTCCTGGACTCGCGGGGGGTAGGGATGAGCAGTTCTTC
TRBJ2-7	many	TRBV7-2	-	CASSSWTGYEQYF	TGTGCCAGCAGCTCCTGGACTGGATACGAGCAGTACTTC
TRBJ1-5	-	TRBV27	TRBD1	CASRSLTGGHDQPQHF	TGTGCCAGCAGATCTCTGACAGGGGGCCACGATCAGCCCCAGCATTTT
TRBJ1-6	few	TRBV6-5	-	CASSYSSGSGSPLHF	TGTGCCAGCAGTTACTCCAGCGGTTCTGGGTCACCCCTCCACTTT
TRBJ2-5	-	TRBV29-1	TRBD2	CSVEPLLAGGPETQYF	TGCAGCGTTGAACCCCTACTAGCGGGGGGGCCGGAGACCCAGTACTTC
TRBJ1-1	-	TRBV19	-	CASQALSNTEAFF	TGTGCCAGCCAGGCTCTTTCGAACACTGAAGCTTTCTTT